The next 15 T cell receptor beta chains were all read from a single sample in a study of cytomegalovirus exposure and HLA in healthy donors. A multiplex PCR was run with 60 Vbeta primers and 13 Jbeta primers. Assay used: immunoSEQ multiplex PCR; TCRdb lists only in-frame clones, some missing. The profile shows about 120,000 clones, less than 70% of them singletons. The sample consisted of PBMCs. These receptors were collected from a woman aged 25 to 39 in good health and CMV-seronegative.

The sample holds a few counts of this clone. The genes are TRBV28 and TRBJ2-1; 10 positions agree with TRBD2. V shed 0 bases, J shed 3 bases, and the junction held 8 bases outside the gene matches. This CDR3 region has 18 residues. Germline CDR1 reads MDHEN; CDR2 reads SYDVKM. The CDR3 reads CASSLWMEAGGFYNEQFF. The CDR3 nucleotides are TGTGCCAGCAGTTTATGGATGGAAGCGGGAGGGTTCTACAATGAGCAGTTCTTC.

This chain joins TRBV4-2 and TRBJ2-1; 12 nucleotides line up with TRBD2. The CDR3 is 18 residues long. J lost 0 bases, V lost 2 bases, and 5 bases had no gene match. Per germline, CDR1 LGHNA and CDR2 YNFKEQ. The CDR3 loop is CASSQSTTSGSSYNEQFF. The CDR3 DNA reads TGTGCCAGCAGCCAAAGTACGACTAGCGGGAGCTCCTACAATGAGCAGTTCTTC.

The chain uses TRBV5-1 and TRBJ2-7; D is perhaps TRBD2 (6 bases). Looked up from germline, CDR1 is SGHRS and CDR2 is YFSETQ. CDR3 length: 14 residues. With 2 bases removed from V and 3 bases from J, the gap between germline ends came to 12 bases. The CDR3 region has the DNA TGCGCCAGCAGCTTTGGCGGGGAGAGCTACGAGCAGTACTTC. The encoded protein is CASSFGGESYEQYF.

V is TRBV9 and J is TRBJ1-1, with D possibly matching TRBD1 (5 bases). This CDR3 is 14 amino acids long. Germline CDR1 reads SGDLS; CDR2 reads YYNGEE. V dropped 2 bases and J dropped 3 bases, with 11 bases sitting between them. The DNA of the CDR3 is TGTGCCAGCAGCGTCTCACCGGGGGACACTGAAGCTTTCTTT. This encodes CASSVSPGDTEAFF.

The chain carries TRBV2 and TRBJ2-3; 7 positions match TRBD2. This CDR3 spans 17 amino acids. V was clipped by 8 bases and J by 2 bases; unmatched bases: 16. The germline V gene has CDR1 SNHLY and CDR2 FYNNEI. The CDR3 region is CASQEPLSGTTTDTQYF. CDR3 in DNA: TGTGCCAGCCAGGAACCATTGAGCGGGACCACCACAGATACGCAGTATTTT.

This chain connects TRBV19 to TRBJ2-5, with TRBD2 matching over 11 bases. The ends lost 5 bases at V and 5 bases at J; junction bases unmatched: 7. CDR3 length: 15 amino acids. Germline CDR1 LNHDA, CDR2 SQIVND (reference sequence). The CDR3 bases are TGTGCCAGTAGTCTAGTAGCGGGAGGGGGGGAGACCCAGTACTTC. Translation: CASSLVAGGGETQYF.

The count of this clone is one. This chain's CDR3 is CASSFGGSYEQYF. The CDR3 nucleotides read TGCGCCAGCAGCTTTGGCGGGTCCTACGAGCAGTACTTC. The chain recombines TRBV5-1 with TRBJ2-7; D is possibly TRBD2 (5 bases). The germline V and J ends were trimmed by 2 bases and 1 base, with 7 bases remaining between them. In germline, CDR1 is SGHRS, CDR2 YFSETQ. This CDR3 comprises 13 residues.

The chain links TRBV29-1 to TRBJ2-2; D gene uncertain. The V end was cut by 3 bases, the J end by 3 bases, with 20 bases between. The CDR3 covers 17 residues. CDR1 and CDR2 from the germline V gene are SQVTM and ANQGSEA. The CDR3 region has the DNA TGCAGCGTTGAGGCAGGATCTTCAACATGGGACACCGGGGAGCTGTTTTTT. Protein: CSVEAGSSTWDTGELFF.

The CDR3 DNA reads as TGTGCCAGCAGTCGCCGCGTATCAGATACGCAGTATTTT. Protein: CASSRRVSDTQYF. This chain uses TRBV25-1 with TRBJ2-3; D gene unclear. Germline CDR1 and CDR2: MGHDK and SYGVNS. The CDR3 extends over 13 amino acids. Trimming left V 5 bases short and J 4 bases short, with 10 bases between.

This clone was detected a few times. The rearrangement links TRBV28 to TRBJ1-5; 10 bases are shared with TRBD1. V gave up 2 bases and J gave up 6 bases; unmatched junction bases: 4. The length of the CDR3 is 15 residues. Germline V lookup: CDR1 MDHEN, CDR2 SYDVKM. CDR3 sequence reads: CASSLKTGGSQPQHF. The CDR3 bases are TGTGCCAGCAGTTTAAAGACAGGGGGCAGTCAGCCCCAGCATTTT.

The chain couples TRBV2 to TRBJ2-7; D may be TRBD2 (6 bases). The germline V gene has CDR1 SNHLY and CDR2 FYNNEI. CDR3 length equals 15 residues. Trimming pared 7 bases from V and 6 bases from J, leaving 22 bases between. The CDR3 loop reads CASTPGGTLVGEQYF. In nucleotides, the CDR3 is TGTGCCAGCACCCCTGGGGGGACCCTGGTGGGCGAGCAGTACTTC.

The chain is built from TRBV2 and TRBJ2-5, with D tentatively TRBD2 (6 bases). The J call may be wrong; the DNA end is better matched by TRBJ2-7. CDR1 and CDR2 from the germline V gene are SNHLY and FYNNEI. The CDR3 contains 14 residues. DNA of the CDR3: TGTGCCAGCGAAAGGGATGGGGGGTTCTACGAGCAGTACTTC. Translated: CASERDGGFYEQYF.

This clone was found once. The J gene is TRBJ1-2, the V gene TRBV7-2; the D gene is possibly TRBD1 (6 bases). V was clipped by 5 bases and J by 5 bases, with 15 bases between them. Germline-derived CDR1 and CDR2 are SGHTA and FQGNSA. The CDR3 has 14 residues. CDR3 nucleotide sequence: TGTGCCAGCAGCCAAGGGGCTACAGGGTATGGCTACACCTTC. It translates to CASSQGATGYGYTF.

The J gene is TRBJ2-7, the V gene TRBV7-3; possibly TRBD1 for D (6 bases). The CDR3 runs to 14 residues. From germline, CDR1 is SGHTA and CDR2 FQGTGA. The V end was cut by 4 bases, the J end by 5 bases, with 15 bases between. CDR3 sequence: CASSSTGLVNEQYF. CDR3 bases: TGTGCCAGCAGCTCCACAGGGCTCGTGAACGAGCAGTACTTC.

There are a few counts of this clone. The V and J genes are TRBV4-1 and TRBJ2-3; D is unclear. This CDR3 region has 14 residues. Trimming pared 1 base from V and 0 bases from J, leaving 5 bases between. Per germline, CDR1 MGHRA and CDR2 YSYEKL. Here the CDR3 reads CASSQVGSTDTQYF. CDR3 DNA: TGCGCCAGCAGCCAAGTCGGTAGCACAGATACGCAGTATTTT.